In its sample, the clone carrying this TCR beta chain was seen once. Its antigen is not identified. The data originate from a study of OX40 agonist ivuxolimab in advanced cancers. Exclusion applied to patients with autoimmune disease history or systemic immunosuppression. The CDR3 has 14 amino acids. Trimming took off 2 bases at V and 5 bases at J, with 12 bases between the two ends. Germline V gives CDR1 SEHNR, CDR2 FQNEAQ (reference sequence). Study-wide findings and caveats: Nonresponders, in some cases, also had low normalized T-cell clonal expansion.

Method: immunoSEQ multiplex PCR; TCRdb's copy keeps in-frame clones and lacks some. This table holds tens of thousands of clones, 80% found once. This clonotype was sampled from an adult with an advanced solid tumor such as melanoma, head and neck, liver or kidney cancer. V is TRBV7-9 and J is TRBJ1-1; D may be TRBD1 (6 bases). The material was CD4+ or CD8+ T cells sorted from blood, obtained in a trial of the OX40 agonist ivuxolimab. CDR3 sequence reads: CASSLNRVGTEAFF. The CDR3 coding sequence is TGTGCCAGCAGCTTAAACAGGGTTGGGACTGAAGCTTTCTTT.